The rows below give T cell receptor beta chains drawn from one sample of a study of identical twins. TCRdb recomputed calls from the 5' RACE reads with MiXCR, one row per CDR3 protein. The sample has hundreds of thousands of distinct CDR3 sequences; 9% to 15% are singletons. These records were also assigned to another study, of yellow fever vaccine responses in identical twins.

Sequences were obtained from PBMCs. The receptors shown here come from a woman between 18 and 29 years old in good health. Both conserved end residues are part of each CDR3. Fields, in order: D gene, clone size, J gene, V gene, CDR3 DNA, CDR3 protein. A D gene is named only where the DNA matches it firmly. Rows may omit the clone size; those that give it use once, few, many or a size class.

D gene: -
clone size: few
J gene: TRBJ1-1
V gene: TRBV9
CDR3 DNA: TGTGCCAGCAGCGTAGGGACCACCCAGAACACTGAAGCTTTCTTT
CDR3 protein: CASSVGTTQNTEAFF

D gene: -
clone size: few
J gene: TRBJ2-7
V gene: TRBV20-1
CDR3 DNA: TGCAGTGCTAGAGAAGCCCCGACGTCCGACCCTGCCTACGAGCAGTACTTC
CDR3 protein: CSAREAPTSDPAYEQYF

D gene: -
clone size: many
J gene: TRBJ1-1
V gene: TRBV12-3/TRBV12-4
CDR3 DNA: TGTGCCAGCAGTGGGGGTCCGCAGAACACTGAAGCTTTCTTT
CDR3 protein: CASSGGPQNTEAFF

D gene: -
clone size: -
J gene: TRBJ2-5
V gene: TRBV29-1
CDR3 DNA: TGCAGCGCCATCCCCGGCCGCGTTAGATGGGAGACCCAGTACTTC
CDR3 protein: CSAIPGRVRWETQYF

D gene: TRBD2
clone size: -
J gene: TRBJ2-2
V gene: TRBV6-2/TRBV6-3
CDR3 DNA: TGTGCCAGCAGTAGCCGGCCGGGACTAGCGGGAGGGCCAACCACCGGGGAGCTGTTTTTT
CDR3 protein: CASSSRPGLAGGPTTGELFF

D gene: -
clone size: few
J gene: TRBJ2-5
V gene: TRBV7-3
CDR3 DNA: TGTGCCAGCAGCAAAGGGGGGTTAGGGTACGGGACCCAGTACTTC
CDR3 protein: CASSKGGLGYGTQYF

D gene: -
clone size: -
J gene: TRBJ2-7
V gene: TRBV2
CDR3 DNA: TGTGCCAGCAGGGTACCGGGGGAGCAGTACTTC
CDR3 protein: CASRVPGEQYF

D gene: TRBD2
clone size: -
J gene: TRBJ2-1
V gene: TRBV20-1
CDR3 DNA: TGCAGTGCTAGAGATTGGGCGCCAGGGCGCGGGGGACTCTACAATGAGCAGTTCTTC
CDR3 protein: CSARDWAPGRGGLYNEQFF

D gene: TRBD2
clone size: -
J gene: TRBJ2-2
V gene: TRBV12-3/TRBV12-4
CDR3 DNA: TGTGCCAGCAGTTTAGAGGGGACTAGCGGGGGGGCTTTGACCGGGGAGCTGTTTTTT
CDR3 protein: CASSLEGTSGGALTGELFF

D gene: -
clone size: few
J gene: TRBJ1-1
V gene: TRBV11-2
CDR3 DNA: TGTGCCAGCAGCTTAATTGGTGGACTGAACACTGAAGCTTTCTTT
CDR3 protein: CASSLIGGLNTEAFF

D gene: TRBD1
clone size: -
J gene: TRBJ2-5
V gene: TRBV20-1
CDR3 DNA: TGCAGTGAAGACAGGGCGGAGACCCAGTACTTC
CDR3 protein: CSEDRAETQYF

D gene: -
clone size: -
J gene: TRBJ2-5
V gene: TRBV29-1
CDR3 DNA: TGCAGCGCTGAGAGGGGCCGCCAAGAGACCCAGTACTTC
CDR3 protein: CSAERGRQETQYF

D gene: TRBD1
clone size: -
J gene: TRBJ2-7
V gene: TRBV29-1
CDR3 DNA: TGCAGCGTTGAATTCGGCAGGGGGCTCTACGAGCAGTACTTC
CDR3 protein: CSVEFGRGLYEQYF

D gene: -
clone size: few
J gene: TRBJ1-2
V gene: TRBV2
CDR3 DNA: TGTGCCAGCAGTGAAGCTGGCAGGGAGTATGGCTACACCTTC
CDR3 protein: CASSEAGREYGYTF

D gene: TRBD2
clone size: -
J gene: TRBJ2-1
V gene: TRBV28
CDR3 DNA: TGTGCCAGCAGTTTACTAGCGGCCTACAATGAGCAGTTCTTC
CDR3 protein: CASSLLAAYNEQFF

D gene: -
clone size: few
J gene: TRBJ1-2
V gene: TRBV24-1
CDR3 DNA: TGTGCCACCAGTGATCCGGAACAGGGTAACGCTCGCTATGGCTACACCTTC
CDR3 protein: CATSDPEQGNARYGYTF

D gene: TRBD2
clone size: -
J gene: TRBJ2-1
V gene: TRBV3-1
CDR3 DNA: TGTGCCAGCAGCCTAAGCGGGAAGCAGTTCTTC
CDR3 protein: CASSLSGKQFF

D gene: TRBD1
clone size: few
J gene: TRBJ2-7
V gene: TRBV7-9
CDR3 DNA: TGTGCCAGCAGCTCGGGACAGGTTCCCTACGAGCAGTACTTC
CDR3 protein: CASSSGQVPYEQYF

D gene: -
clone size: -
J gene: TRBJ2-5
V gene: TRBV7-6
CDR3 DNA: TGTGCCAGCAGCTTAGACTGGGACGGAGAAGAGACCCAGTACTTC
CDR3 protein: CASSLDWDGEETQYF

D gene: TRBD1
clone size: -
J gene: TRBJ2-2
V gene: TRBV10-3
CDR3 DNA: TGTGCCACCTCAACGAAACAGGGGGCTGACGGGGAGCTGTTTTTT
CDR3 protein: CATSTKQGADGELFF

D gene: -
clone size: -
J gene: TRBJ2-2
V gene: TRBV6-1
CDR3 DNA: TGTGCCAGCAGAGCCCGCGAGGGGCAGTCGGTCGGGGAGCTGTTTTTT
CDR3 protein: CASRAREGQSVGELFF

D gene: -
clone size: -
J gene: TRBJ2-3
V gene: TRBV20-1
CDR3 DNA: TGCAGTGCTAGTAACGGGAGAGGCGGAGATACGCAGTATTTT
CDR3 protein: CSASNGRGGDTQYF

D gene: -
clone size: -
J gene: TRBJ2-7
V gene: TRBV7-9
CDR3 DNA: TGTGCCAGCAGCCCTCTAGGACTCGACTACGAGCAGTACTTC
CDR3 protein: CASSPLGLDYEQYF

D gene: TRBD1
clone size: -
J gene: TRBJ2-1
V gene: TRBV10-3
CDR3 DNA: TGTGCCATCAGTGAGTGGACAGGTATCTCCTACAATGAGCAGTTCTTC
CDR3 protein: CAISEWTGISYNEQFF